The 20 T cell receptor beta chains reported below all come from one sample, sequenced in a study of T-cell memory formation after mild COVID-19. TCRdb independently ran MiXCR on the 5' RACE reads; one entry per CDR3 protein. Among under 450,000 distinct CDR3 sequences listed, around 20% were seen once. Sequenced sample: PBMCs or a T cell subset sorted from them (not recorded which). The receptor source for this set is a man between 18 and 29 years old who had mild COVID-19 (a few samples of this study predate the infection). Cell type and time point are not known.

This clonotype was observed at least ten times. The V call is TRBV5-1, the J call TRBJ2-1, with 8 positions matching TRBD2. Losses at the gene ends were 1 base for V and 1 base for J; bases not matched to a gene: 4. CDR3 length: 16 residues. CDR1 and CDR2 (germline): SGHRS, YFSETQ. The CDR3 coding sequence is TGCGCCAGCAGCTTGTTGGTAGCGGGATCCTACAATGAGCAGTTCTTC. As protein: CASSLLVAGSYNEQFF.

In its sample, this clonotype was seen many times. This sequence joins TRBV12-3 or TRBV12-4 and TRBJ1-4; unclear D gene. Trimming left V 4 bases short and J 0 bases short, with 6 bases between. CDR3 size: 14 residues. The CDR3 nucleotides read TGTGCCAGCAGTTATGGGGCAACTAATGAAAAACTGTTTTTT. Translated, it gives CASSYGATNEKLFF.

This clonotype was picked up a small number of times. This chain uses TRBV25-1 with TRBJ1-1; D perhaps matches TRBD1 (5 bases). The germline V gene encodes CDR1 MGHDK and CDR2 SYGVNS. CDR3 size: 13 residues. V lost 6 bases and J lost 0, with 8 bases in between. CDR3 DNA: TGTGCCAGCAGCCGACAGTTGAACACTGAAGCTTTCTTT. As protein: CASSRQLNTEAFF.

The chain uses TRBV16 and TRBJ2-1; D unclear. The CDR3 sequence is 13 residues long. With 3 bases removed from V and 6 bases from J, the gap between germline ends came to 9 bases. CDR1 is KGHSY, CDR2 FQNENV, per germline. This CDR3 reads CASSHLDPNEQFF. The CDR3 DNA reads as TGTGCCAGCAGCCATTTGGACCCCAATGAGCAGTTCTTC.

The rearrangement joins TRBV12-3 or TRBV12-4 to TRBJ2-5; D is unresolved. Trimming took 5 bases from V and 1 from J, leaving 8 bases between them. This CDR3 has 13 amino acids. CDR3 residues: CASSVQIQETQYF. Written as DNA, the CDR3 is TGTGCCAGCAGTGTGCAGATCCAAGAGACCCAGTACTTC.

This clonotype was found many times. The chain employs TRBV29-1 and TRBJ2-5, with 10 bases lining up with TRBD1. Germline CDR1 SQVTM, CDR2 ANQGSEA. The V gene end was trimmed by 8 bases and the J gene end by 5 bases; junction bases not matched to a gene: 11. This CDR3 region has 14 residues. The CDR3 DNA is TGCAGCATAGGGACAGGGGTAATTTCGGAGACCCAGTACTTC. Amino acid sequence: CSIGTGVISETQYF.

The rearrangement links TRBV19 to TRBJ1-5; D remains ambiguous. From germline, CDR1 is LNHDA and CDR2 SQIVND (reference sequence). This CDR3 comprises 17 residues. Deletions cut 6 bases from V and 0 bases from J, with 18 bases between. The CDR3 sequence is CASSWTVRRDSNQPQHF. The CDR3, as DNA: TGTGCCAGTAGCTGGACCGTTCGACGGGATAGCAATCAGCCCCAGCATTTT.

The chain uses TRBV11-1 and TRBJ2-7, with D maybe TRBD1 (6 bases). CDR1 is SGHAT and CDR2 is FQDESV in the germline V gene (reference sequence). This CDR3 is 13 amino acids long. V lost 6 bases to trimming and J lost 5 bases, with 14 bases between them. In nucleotides, the CDR3 is TGTGCCAGCAGTTACACAGGGAGCAACGAGCAGTACTTC. It yields the protein CASSYTGSNEQYF.

This clonotype was picked up many times. The chain links TRBV9 to TRBJ2-7, with 7 nucleotides matching TRBD1. Per the germline V gene, CDR1 is SGDLS and CDR2 is YYNGEE. This CDR3 contains 15 residues. V shed 8 bases and J 3 bases; nucleotides not matched to a gene: 14. The CDR3 sequence: CAREGDSYGYYEQYF. As DNA, the CDR3 is TGTGCCAGGGAAGGGGACAGCTATGGATACTACGAGCAGTACTTC.

The chain links TRBV5-1 to TRBJ2-7; D possibly matches TRBD1 or TRBD2 (5 bases each). This CDR3 is built from 15 residues. With 0 bases removed from V and 0 bases from J, the gap between germline ends came to 10 bases. Germline assignment: CDR1 SGHRS and CDR2 YFSETQ. The DNA of the CDR3 is TGCGCCAGCAGCTTGGCCGGGGCCGCCTCCTACGAGCAGTACTTC. It is translated as CASSLAGAASYEQYF. The full variable domain, rest sourced from reference TRBV5-1 and TRBJ2-7, is KAGVTQTPRYLIKTRGQQVTLSCSPISGHRSVSWYQQTPGQGLQFLFEYFSETQRNKGNFPGRFSGRQFSNSRSEMNVSTLELGDSALYLCASSLAGAASYEQYFGPGTRLTVT.

The V and J genes are TRBV29-1 and TRBJ1-5, with 7 nucleotides matching TRBD1. Germline values: CDR1 SQVTM, CDR2 ANQGSEA. The CDR3 extends over 14 amino acids. V shed 5 bases and J 4 bases; nucleotides not matched to a gene: 8. CDR3 nucleotide sequence: TGCAGCGTTAAAAGACAGGGCTGGAATCAGCCCCAGCATTTT. This translates into CSVKRQGWNQPQHF. Supplemented by reference TRBV29-1 and TRBJ1-5, the full variable domain reads SAVISQKPSRDICQRGTSLTIQCQVDSQVTMMFWYRQQPGQSLTLIATANQGSEATYESGFVIDKFPISRPNLTFSTLTVSNMSPEDSSIYLCSVKRQGWNQPQHFGDGTRLSIL.

This clonotype was seen just once. This chain uses TRBV12-3 or TRBV12-4 with TRBJ1-4, with D maybe TRBD1 (6 bases). The V end was cut by 4 bases, the J end by 8 bases, with 17 bases between. This CDR3 has 15 residues. The CDR3 sequence: CASSSGQLGYEKLFF. The CDR3 DNA is TGTGCCAGCAGTTCGGGACAATTGGGTTACGAAAAACTGTTTTTT.

The CDR3 DNA sequence: TGTGCCAGCAGTTTATCGAGGCCAGGGAGGGAGACCCAGTACTTC. Residues: CASSLSRPGRETQYF. The chain links TRBV27 to TRBJ2-5, with D perhaps matching TRBD2 (6 bases). Germline V gene lookup returns CDR1 MNHEY and CDR2 SMNVEV (reference sequence). There are 15 residues in the CDR3. Trimming stripped 0 bases from V and 5 bases from J, with 13 bases between.

There are many counts of this clonotype. The chain couples TRBV4-1 to TRBJ2-4, with 7 bases aligning to TRBD1. Germline CDR1 MGHRA, CDR2 YSYEKL. CDR3 size: 16 residues. V shed 4 bases and J 2 bases; nucleotides not matched to a gene: 8. The DNA for the CDR3 is TGCGCCAGCAGCCTCGACCAGGGGGATTCCAAAAACATTCAGTACTTC. This gives the protein CASSLDQGDSKNIQYF.

This sequence joins TRBV18 and TRBJ1-1; a possible D gene is TRBD1 (5 bases). The CDR3 consists of 14 residues. V lost 5 bases, J lost 5 bases, and 15 bases lay in between. Looked up from germline, CDR1 is KGHSH and CDR2 is LQKENI. The CDR3 sequence: CASSRGRPGTEAFF. The DNA for the CDR3 is TGTGCCAGCTCAAGGGGACGCCCAGGGACTGAAGCTTTCTTT.

The chain links TRBV10-3 to TRBJ2-7; D unresolved. The germline CDR1 and CDR2 sequences are ENHRY and SYGVKD. This CDR3 is built from 13 residues. Trimming took 6 bases from V and 1 from J, leaving 10 bases between them. CDR3 nucleotide sequence: TGTGCCATCAGAGACGGCGCGTCCTACGAGCAGTACTTC. Amino acid sequence: CAIRDGASYEQYF.

This rearrangement joins TRBV2 to TRBJ2-5, with TRBD2 matching 9 bases. This CDR3 contains 14 residues. CDR1 and CDR2 from the germline V gene are SNHLY and FYNNEI. The ends lost 7 bases at V and 2 bases at J; junction bases unmatched: 5. This chain's CDR3 is CASNTAGGQETQYF. The CDR3 bases are TGTGCCAGCAATACGGCGGGGGGGCAAGAGACCCAGTACTTC.

This clonotype was seen a handful of times. The chain is built from TRBV7-2 and TRBJ1-5; 8 bases agree with TRBD1. The CDR3 spans 15 residues. Germline-derived CDR1 and CDR2 are SGHTA and FQGNSA. V dropped 5 bases and J dropped 6; count of bases not matched to a gene: 9. The CDR3 sequence is CASSNTGGPSQPQHF. In DNA form, the CDR3 reads TGTGCCAGCAGCAATACAGGGGGGCCTAGTCAGCCCCAGCATTTT.

This chain links TRBV20-1 with TRBJ2-1; 9 bases line up with TRBD1. The length of the CDR3 is 17 residues. Germline V lookup: CDR1 DFQATT, CDR2 SNEGSKA (reference sequence). Trimming at V came to 6 bases and at J to 3 bases, leaving 15 bases not matched to a gene. The CDR3, as DNA: TGCAGTGCCAGGCCGGGCCCCGGGACAGGGTTCTACAATGAGCAGTTCTTC. Protein product: CSARPGPGTGFYNEQFF.

This clonotype was counted at least ten times. The CDR3, as DNA: TGTGCCAGCAGCACTATTGGACAGCCCCAAGAGACCCAGTACTTC. This translates into CASSTIGQPQETQYF. V usage is TRBV7-9 and J usage is TRBJ2-5; tentative D call: TRBD1 (6 bases). This CDR3 contains 15 residues. V was cut by 5 bases and J by 1 base, with 14 bases left in between. CDR1 and CDR2 (germline): SEHNR, FQNEAQ (reference sequence).